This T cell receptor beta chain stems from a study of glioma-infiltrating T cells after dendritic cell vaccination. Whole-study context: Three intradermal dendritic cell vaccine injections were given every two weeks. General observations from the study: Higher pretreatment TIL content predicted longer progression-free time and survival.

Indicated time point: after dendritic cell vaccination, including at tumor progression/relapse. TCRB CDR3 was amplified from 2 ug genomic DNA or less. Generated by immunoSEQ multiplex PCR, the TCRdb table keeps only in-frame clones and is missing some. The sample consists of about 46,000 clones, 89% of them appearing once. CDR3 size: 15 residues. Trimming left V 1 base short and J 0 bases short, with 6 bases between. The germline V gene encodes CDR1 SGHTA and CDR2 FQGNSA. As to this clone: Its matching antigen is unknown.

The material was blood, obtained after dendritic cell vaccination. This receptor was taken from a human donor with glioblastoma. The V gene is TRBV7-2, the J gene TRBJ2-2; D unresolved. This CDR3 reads CASSLDYSNTGELFF. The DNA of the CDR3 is TGTGCCAGCAGCTTAGACTACTCGAACACCGGGGAGCTGTTTTTT.